The entry below describes one TCR beta chain. Antigen unknown. The entry originates in a study of T cells expressing NK-cell markers. Background on the study: The authors derived TCR beta repertoires from sorted CD3+CD56+NKG2C+, CD3+CD56+NKG2C- and CD3+CD56-NKG2C+ T cells. Overall study findings and caveats: The contribution of dominant NKG2C+ clonotypes to CD8+ T cells in five to seven donors was roughly 1.0-8%.

The germline V gene encodes CDR1 MNHEY and CDR2 SVGEGT. This CDR3 is built from 15 residues. TCRdb reworked the 5' RACE reads into one entry per CDR3 protein, no DNA. This sample's clone table lists hundreds of thousands of distinct CDR3 sequences. The clonotype was recovered from a woman between 18 and 70 years old in good health. Sequences were obtained from blood T cells: a sorted CD56 or NKG2C T cell subset, CD4+ or CD8+ T cells, or bulk PBMC T cells (not recorded which). This rearrangement joins TRBV6-2 or TRBV6-3 to TRBJ2-4; TCRdb gives TRBD2 as the D gene, but with no DNA this cannot be confirmed. CDR3: CASSYEGRAKNIQYF.